Sequencing of this T cell receptor (beta chain) was carried out in a study of shared clonotypes between healthy human individuals. About the research overall: The plates for each donor numbered three CD4 naive, three CD4 memory, two CD8 naive and one CD8 memory.

On this clone itself: Its antigen is undetermined.

Germline values: CDR1 MNHEY, CDR2 SMNVEV (reference sequence). This CDR3 comprises 15 residues. The V gene lost 4 bases and the J gene lost 0 bases, with 10 bases spanning the gap. CD45RO-negative, CCR7-positively selected cells formed the naive CD8 fraction, excluding terminally differentiated effector memory CD45RA+ cells. The assay ran at deep level. Sequencing used immunoSEQ multiplex PCR; TCRdb keeps in-frame clones, though not all of them. This sample carries about 1,800,000 clones, 85% to 95% of them seen once, and the ten largest clones take 0.95% to 1.5%. The study, taken as a whole, reports: A generally larger estimated richness was seen in naive subsets than in memory subsets. Shared clonotypes across all four donors exceeded non-shared ones in generation probability.

The sample consisted of naive CD8+ T cells sorted from blood. This chain links TRBV27 with TRBJ1-5; D gene unclear. This receptor was taken from a man between 18 and 35 years old in good health. The CDR3 spells CASSSLLYSNQPQHF. The CDR3 DNA is TGTGCCAGCAGTTCTCTTCTTTATAGCAATCAGCCCCAGCATTTT.